One sample yielded the 15 T cell receptor beta chains listed below, sequenced in a study of T-cell reconstitution after alpha-beta-depleted transplantation in children. Unique molecular identifiers were incorporated during preparation of the TCRbeta library. TCRdb itself ran the PCR reads through MiXCR, one entry per CDR3 protein. Counted here are a few hundred thousand distinct CDR3 sequences, 10% to 15% occurring once; the ten biggest clones make up approximately 4.3%. This material consisted of PBMCs, taken from the stem cell graft. Receptor source: a human donor who donated a stem cell graft to a child with Fanconi anemia.

This clonotype has at least ten counts. This chain joins TRBV7-9 and TRBJ1-2; the D is unclear. This CDR3 contains 15 residues. V lost 1 base to trimming and J lost 0 bases, with 9 bases between them. Looked up from germline, CDR1 is SEHNR and CDR2 is FQNEAQ (reference sequence). The DNA of the CDR3 is TGTGCCAGCAGCTTAGAAGGCATTTCTAACTATGGCTACACCTTC. Translating it yields CASSLEGISNYGYTF.

V gene TRBV7-6 combines with J gene TRBJ2-5, with D tentatively TRBD2 (5 bases). CDR1 is SGHVS, CDR2 FNYEAQ, per germline. Trimming stripped 4 bases from V and 2 bases from J, with 11 bases between. The CDR3 is made up of 14 amino acids. This CDR3 reads CASSSSPGQETQYF. CDR3 DNA sequence: TGTGCCAGCAGCTCGTCCCCGGGACAAGAGACCCAGTACTTC.

The V call is TRBV20-1, the J call TRBJ2-1; D uncertain. The CDR3 contains 14 residues. V was trimmed by 4 bases and J by 4 bases, leaving 14 bases between them. Germline V gene lookup returns CDR1 DFQATT and CDR2 SNEGSKA (reference sequence). This chain's CDR3 is CSAITVARYNEQFF. CDR3 coding DNA: TGCAGTGCTATAACGGTAGCCCGATACAATGAGCAGTTCTTC.

This clonotype occurred a few times. This chain joins TRBV12-3 or TRBV12-4 and TRBJ1-5; a weak D match, TRBD1 (5 bases). Trimming cost V 2 bases and J 3 bases, with 11 bases left between them. The CDR3 loop spans 15 amino acids. CDR3 sequence reads: CASSLNTGTNQPQHF. CDR3 DNA: TGTGCCAGCAGTTTAAATACCGGGACCAATCAGCCCCAGCATTTT.

This clonotype has a handful of counts. J is TRBJ1-5 and V is TRBV15; a weak D match, TRBD1 (5 bases). This CDR3 comprises 15 residues. Germline CDR1 LNHNV, CDR2 YYDKDF (reference sequence). Trimming took 1 base from V and 6 from J, leaving 13 bases between them. The DNA of the CDR3 is TGTGCCACCAGCAGAGGAGTGGCGGGGGGTCAGCCCCAGCATTTT. It specifies CATSRGVAGGQPQHF.

This clonotype has more than one count but fewer than ten. The chain is built from TRBV6-2 or TRBV6-3 and TRBJ2-7; either TRBD1 or TRBD2 may fit D (5 bases each). Germline loops: CDR1 MNHEY, CDR2 SVGEGT. The CDR3 loop spans 14 amino acids. V was trimmed by 2 bases and J by 0 bases, leaving 8 bases between them. CDR3 sequence reads: CASSYRDGSYEQYF. CDR3 in DNA: TGTGCCAGCAGTTACAGGGACGGCTCCTACGAGCAGTACTTC.

This clonotype occurred a few times. The CDR3 loop reads CACSILGLNPSYGYTF. CDR3 coding DNA: TGTGCCTGCTCTATATTGGGGCTTAACCCCTCCTATGGCTACACCTTC. The rearrangement joins TRBV2 to TRBJ1-2; D may be TRBD1 (5 bases). The germline CDR1 and CDR2 sequences are SNHLY and FYNNEI. Trimming removed 11 bases at V and 4 bases at J, with 26 bases between. CDR3 size: 16 residues.

This clonotype was detected only a few times. The chain employs TRBV28 and TRBJ1-1; D gene uncertain. Trimming cost V 4 bases and J 10 bases, with 16 bases left between them. The CDR3 is made up of 13 amino acids. Germline loops: CDR1 MDHEN, CDR2 SYDVKM. The CDR3 sequence is CASSYLTEGSAFF. The CDR3 nucleotides read TGTGCCAGCAGTTACCTAACAGAGGGTTCAGCTTTCTTT.

The chain links TRBV24-1 to TRBJ2-7; 8 nucleotides line up with TRBD1. The CDR3 has 15 amino acids. The germline gives CDR1 KGHDR, CDR2 SFDVKD. The ends lost 7 bases at V and 0 bases at J; junction bases unmatched: 7. The CDR3 region is CATRPTGASSYEQYV. CDR3 nucleotides: TGTGCCACCAGACCGACAGGGGCCAGCTCCTACGAGCAGTACGTC.

This clonotype has just a few counts. The chain couples TRBV11-2 to TRBJ1-6; 7 nucleotides align to TRBD1. The ends lost 0 bases at V and 9 bases at J; junction bases unmatched: 5. From germline, CDR1 is SGHAT and CDR2 FQNNGV. The CDR3 runs to 15 residues. CDR3 amino acids: CASSLERGGSSPLHF. In DNA, the CDR3 is TGTGCCAGCAGCTTAGAACGAGGGGGCAGTTCACCCCTCCACTTT.

In this sample, this clonotype turned up many times. The V call is TRBV11-2, the J call TRBJ2-4; D may be TRBD1 or TRBD2 (5 bases each). This CDR3 has 15 residues. V dropped 1 base and J dropped 3 bases, with 10 bases sitting between them. Germline V gene lookup returns CDR1 SGHAT and CDR2 FQNNGV. The chain's CDR3 is CASSLVSGSKNIQYF. The DNA of the CDR3 is TGTGCCAGCAGCTTAGTTTCAGGGAGCAAAAACATTCAGTACTTC.

This clonotype was recorded many times. This chain uses TRBV27 with TRBJ2-3, with TRBD2 matching 9 bases. Per the germline V gene, CDR1 is MNHEY and CDR2 is SMNVEV (reference sequence). This CDR3 has 15 residues. V gave up 3 bases and J gave up 4 bases; unmatched junction bases: 5. The CDR3 sequence: CASSFNGGGADTQYF. In nucleotides, the CDR3 is TGTGCCAGCAGTTTTAACGGCGGGGGGGCAGATACGCAGTATTTT.

The CDR3 reads CASSYSGTGSYNEQFF. DNA of the CDR3: TGTGCCAGCAGTTACTCGGGGACAGGGAGTTACAATGAGCAGTTCTTC. The V call is TRBV6-2 or TRBV6-3, the J call TRBJ2-1; 9 bases match TRBD1. With 0 bases clipped from V and 4 bases from J, the junction kept 4 bases outside the gene matches. There are 16 residues in the CDR3. Germline-derived CDR1 and CDR2 are MNHEY and SVGEGT.

The genes are TRBV5-4 and TRBJ2-4; D is perhaps TRBD1 (5 bases). The CDR3 spans 19 residues. V dropped 0 bases and J dropped 2 bases, with 21 bases sitting between them. Germline CDR1 is SGHNT and CDR2 is YYREEE (reference sequence). This chain's CDR3 is CASSLEILDQRQSKNIQYF. CDR3 sequence (DNA): TGTGCCAGCAGCTTGGAAATACTTGACCAGAGACAGTCCAAAAACATTCAGTACTTC. The whole variable domain, remainder taken from reference TRBV5-4 and TRBJ2-4, is ETGVTQSPTHLIKTRGQQVTLRCSSQSGHNTVSWYQQALGQGPQFIFQYYREEENGRGNFPPRFSGLQFPNYSSELNVNALELDDSALYLCASSLEILDQRQSKNIQYFGAGTRLSVL.

The CDR3, as DNA: TGTGCCAGCAGCTTAGTGGCAGTAGAGGACGAGCAGTACTTC. Amino acid sequence: CASSLVAVEDEQYF. The gene calls are TRBV7-9 and TRBJ2-7; D unclear. Germline V lookup: CDR1 SEHNR, CDR2 FQNEAQ (reference sequence). The CDR3 length is 14 residues. Between the trimmed V and J ends, which lost 1 base and 5 bases, there was a span of 12 bases.